This TCR beta chain came from a study of CD8 T cells in ankylosing spondylitis. Study-wide points: Ankylosing spondylitis blood seemed to carry a telltale TCR beta motif made of eight or nine highly homologous variants.

This clonotype was counted ten times or more. Antigen unknown. TCRdb reanalysed the 5' RACE reads using MiXCR and keeps one entry per CDR3 protein. The data show about 440,000 distinct CDR3 sequences, about a sixth seen once. Trimming took off 5 bases at V and 7 bases at J, with 14 bases between the two ends. The CDR3 is 14 residues long. What was sequenced was blood, either unsorted or a sorted T cell fraction (not recorded which). This sequence originates from a male donor with ankylosing spondylitis. V usage is TRBV12-3 or TRBV12-4 and J usage is TRBJ1-4; maybe TRBD1 (6 bases). CDR3 nucleotides: TGTGCCAGCAGTCCTACAGGGCTAAGTGAAAAACTGTTTTTT. This encodes CASSPTGLSEKLFF.